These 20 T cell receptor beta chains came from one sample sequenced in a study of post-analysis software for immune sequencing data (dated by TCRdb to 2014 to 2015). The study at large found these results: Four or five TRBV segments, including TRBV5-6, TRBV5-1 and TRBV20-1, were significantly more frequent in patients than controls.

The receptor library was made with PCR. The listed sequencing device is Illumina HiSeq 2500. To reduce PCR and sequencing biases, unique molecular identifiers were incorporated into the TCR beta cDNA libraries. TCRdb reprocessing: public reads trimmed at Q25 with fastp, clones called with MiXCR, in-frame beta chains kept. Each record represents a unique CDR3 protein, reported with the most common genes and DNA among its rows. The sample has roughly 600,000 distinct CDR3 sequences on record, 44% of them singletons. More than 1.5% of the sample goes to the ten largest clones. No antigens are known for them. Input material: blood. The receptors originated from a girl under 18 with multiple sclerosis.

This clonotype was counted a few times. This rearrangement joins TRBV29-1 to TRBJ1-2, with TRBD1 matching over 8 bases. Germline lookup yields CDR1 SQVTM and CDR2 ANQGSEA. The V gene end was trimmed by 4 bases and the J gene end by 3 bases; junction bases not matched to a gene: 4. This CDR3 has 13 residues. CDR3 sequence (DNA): TGCAGCGTTGTGCCGACAGGGGACTATGGCTACACCTTC. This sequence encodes CSVVPTGDYGYTF.

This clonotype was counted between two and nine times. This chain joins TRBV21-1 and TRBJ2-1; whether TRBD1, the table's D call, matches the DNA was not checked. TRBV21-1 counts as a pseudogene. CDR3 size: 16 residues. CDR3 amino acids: CASSPHSGAGYNEQFF. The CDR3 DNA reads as TGTGCCAGCAGCCCTCATTCCGGGGCGGGGTACAATGAGCAGTTCTTC.

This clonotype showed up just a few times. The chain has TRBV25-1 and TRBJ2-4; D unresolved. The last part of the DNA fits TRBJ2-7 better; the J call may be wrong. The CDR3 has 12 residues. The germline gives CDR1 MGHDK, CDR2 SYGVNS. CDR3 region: CASSIGIYEQYF. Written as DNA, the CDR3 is TGTGCCAGCAGCATAGGGATTTACGAGCAGTACTTC.

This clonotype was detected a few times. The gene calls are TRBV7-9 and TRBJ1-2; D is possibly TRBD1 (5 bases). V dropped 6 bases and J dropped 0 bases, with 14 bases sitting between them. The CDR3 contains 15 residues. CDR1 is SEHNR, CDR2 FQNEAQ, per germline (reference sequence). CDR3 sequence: CASRQDGAPNYGYTF. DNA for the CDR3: TGTGCCAGCAGACAGGACGGGGCGCCTAACTATGGCTACACCTTC.

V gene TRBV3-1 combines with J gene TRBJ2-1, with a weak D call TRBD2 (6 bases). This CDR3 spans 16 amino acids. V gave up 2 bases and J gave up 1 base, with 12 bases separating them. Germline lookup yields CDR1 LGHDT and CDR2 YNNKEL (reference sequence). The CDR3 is CASSQWRASSYNEQFF. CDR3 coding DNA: TGTGCCAGCAGCCAATGGAGGGCATCTTCCTACAATGAGCAGTTCTTC.

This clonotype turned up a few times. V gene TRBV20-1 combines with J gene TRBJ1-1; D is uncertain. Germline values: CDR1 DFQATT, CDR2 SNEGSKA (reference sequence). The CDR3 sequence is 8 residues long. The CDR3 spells CSTRGAFF. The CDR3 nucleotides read TGCAGCACACGGGGAGCTTTCTTT.

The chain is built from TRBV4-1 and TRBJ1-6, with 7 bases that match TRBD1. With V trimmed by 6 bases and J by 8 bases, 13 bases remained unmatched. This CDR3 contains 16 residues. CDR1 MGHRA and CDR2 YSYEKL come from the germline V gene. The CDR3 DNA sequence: TGCGCCAGCAGGAACCAGGGGGTAGGACCCCATTCACCCCTCCACTTT. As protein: CASRNQGVGPHSPLHF.

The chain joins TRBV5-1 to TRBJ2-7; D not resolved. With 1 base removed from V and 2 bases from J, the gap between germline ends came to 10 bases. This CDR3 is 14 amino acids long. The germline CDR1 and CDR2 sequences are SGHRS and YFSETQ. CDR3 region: CASSLLPGTYEQYF. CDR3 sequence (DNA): TGCGCCAGCAGCTTGTTACCCGGAACCTACGAGCAGTACTTC.

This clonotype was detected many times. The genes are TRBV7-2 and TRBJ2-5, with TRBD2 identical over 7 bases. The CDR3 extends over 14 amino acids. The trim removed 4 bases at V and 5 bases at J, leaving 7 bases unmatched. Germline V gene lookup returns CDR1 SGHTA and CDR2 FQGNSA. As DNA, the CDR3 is TGTGCCAGCAGCTCTCTGGGGGGGTCCGAGACCCAGTACTTC. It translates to CASSSLGGSETQYF.

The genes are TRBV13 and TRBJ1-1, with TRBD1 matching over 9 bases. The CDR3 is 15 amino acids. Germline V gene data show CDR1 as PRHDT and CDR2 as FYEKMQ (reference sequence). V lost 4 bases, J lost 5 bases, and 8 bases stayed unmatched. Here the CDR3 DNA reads TGTGCCAGCAGCTCCGACCGGGGACAGGGAACTGAAGCTTTCTTT. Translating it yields CASSSDRGQGTEAFF.

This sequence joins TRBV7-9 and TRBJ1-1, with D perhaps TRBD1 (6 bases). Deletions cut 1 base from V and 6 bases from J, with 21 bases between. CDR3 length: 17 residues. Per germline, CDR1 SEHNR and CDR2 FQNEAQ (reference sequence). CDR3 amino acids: CASSLEGGGSRGAEAFF. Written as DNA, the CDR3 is TGTGCCAGCAGCTTAGAGGGGGGGGGCAGTAGAGGGGCTGAAGCTTTCTTT. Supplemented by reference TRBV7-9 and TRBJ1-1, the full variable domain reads DTGVSQNPRHKITKRGQNVTFRCDPISEHNRLYWYRQTLGQGPEFLTYFQNEAQLEKSRLLSDRFSAERPKGSFSTLEIQRTEQGDSAMYLCASSLEGGGSRGAEAFFGQGTRLTVV.

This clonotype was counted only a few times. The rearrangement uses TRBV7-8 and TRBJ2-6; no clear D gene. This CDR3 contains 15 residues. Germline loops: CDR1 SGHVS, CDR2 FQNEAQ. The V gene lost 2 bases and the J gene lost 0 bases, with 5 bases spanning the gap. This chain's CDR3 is CASSLFDSGANVLTF. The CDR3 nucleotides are TGTGCCAGCAGCTTATTTGACTCTGGGGCCAACGTCCTGACTTTC.

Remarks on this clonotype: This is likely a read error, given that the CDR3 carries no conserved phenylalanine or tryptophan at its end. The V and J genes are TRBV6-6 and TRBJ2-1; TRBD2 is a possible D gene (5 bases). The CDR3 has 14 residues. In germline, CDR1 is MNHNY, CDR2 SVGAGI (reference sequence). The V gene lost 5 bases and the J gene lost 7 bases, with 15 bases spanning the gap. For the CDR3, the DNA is TGTGCCAGCAGTGGTCCGGACGGGAAAAATGAGCAGTTCTCC. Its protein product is CASSGPDGKNEQFS.

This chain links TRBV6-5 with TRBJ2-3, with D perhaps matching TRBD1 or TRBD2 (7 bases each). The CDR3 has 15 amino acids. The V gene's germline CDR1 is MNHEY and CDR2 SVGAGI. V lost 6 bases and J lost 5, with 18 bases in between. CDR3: CASSPQGGGIDTQYF. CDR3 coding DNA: TGTGCCAGCAGCCCCCAGGGGGGGGGGATAGATACGCAGTATTTT.

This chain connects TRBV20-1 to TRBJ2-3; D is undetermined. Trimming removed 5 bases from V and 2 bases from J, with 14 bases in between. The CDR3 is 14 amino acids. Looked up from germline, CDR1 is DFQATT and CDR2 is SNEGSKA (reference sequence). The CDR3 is CSADIATDTDTQYF. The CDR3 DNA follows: TGCAGTGCTGACATAGCTACAGACACAGATACGCAGTATTTT.

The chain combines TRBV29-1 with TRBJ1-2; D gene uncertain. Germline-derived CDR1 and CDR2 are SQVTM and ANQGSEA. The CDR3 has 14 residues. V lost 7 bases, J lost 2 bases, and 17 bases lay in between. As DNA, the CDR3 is TGCAGCGGGTGGGAGGGCGGACGGAACTATGGCTACACCTTC. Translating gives CSGWEGGRNYGYTF. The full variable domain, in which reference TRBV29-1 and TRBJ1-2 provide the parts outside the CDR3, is SAVISQKPSRDICQRGTSLTIQCQVDSQVTMMFWYRQQPGQSLTLIATANQGSEATYESGFVIDKFPISRPNLTFSTLTVSNMSPEDSSIYLCSGWEGGRNYGYTFGSGTRLTVV.

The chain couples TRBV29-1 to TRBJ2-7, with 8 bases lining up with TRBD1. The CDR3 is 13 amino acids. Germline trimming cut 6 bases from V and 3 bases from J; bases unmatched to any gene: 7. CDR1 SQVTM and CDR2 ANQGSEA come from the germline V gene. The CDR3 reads CSVKGQALYEQYF. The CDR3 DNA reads TGCAGCGTGAAGGGACAGGCTCTCTACGAGCAGTACTTC.

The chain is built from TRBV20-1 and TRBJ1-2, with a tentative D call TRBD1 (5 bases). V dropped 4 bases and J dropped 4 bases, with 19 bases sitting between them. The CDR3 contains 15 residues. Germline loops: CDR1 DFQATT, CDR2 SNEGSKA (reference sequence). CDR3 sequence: CSATNTGTHSYGYTF. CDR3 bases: TGCAGTGCTACTAATACCGGGACTCATTCCTATGGCTACACCTTC.

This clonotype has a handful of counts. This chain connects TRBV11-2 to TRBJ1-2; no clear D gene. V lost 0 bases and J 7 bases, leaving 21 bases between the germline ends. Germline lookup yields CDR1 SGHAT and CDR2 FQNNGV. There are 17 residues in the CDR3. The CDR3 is CASSLDISTVTNGGYTF. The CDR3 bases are TGTGCCAGCAGCTTAGATATCAGCACGGTAACTAATGGTGGCTACACCTTC.

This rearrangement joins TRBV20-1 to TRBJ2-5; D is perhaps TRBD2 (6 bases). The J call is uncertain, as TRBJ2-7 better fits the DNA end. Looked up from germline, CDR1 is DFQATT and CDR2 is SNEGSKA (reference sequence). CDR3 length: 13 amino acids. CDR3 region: CSATRGTPSEQYF. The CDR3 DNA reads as TGCAGTGCTACGCGCGGGACGCCCTCCGAGCAGTACTTC.